A selection of T cell receptor beta chains follows, all from one sample in a study of cytomegalovirus exposure and HLA in healthy donors. Assay used: immunoSEQ multiplex PCR; TCRdb lists only in-frame clones, some missing. The table includes roughly 120,000 clones, about three quarters detected once. The specimen sequenced was PBMCs. Receptors were obtained from a woman in her 30s in good health and CMV-seronegative. Both conserved end residues are part of each CDR3. The D gene is left open where the match is weak. Clone sizes are given selectively: once, few, many, or a class where the clone is expanded.

V	size	D	J	CDR3	DNA
TRBV30	-	-	TRBJ1-5	CAWSLTEGVQPQHF	TGTGCCTGGAGTTTGACTGAGGGCGTCCAGCCCCAGCATTTT
TRBV9	-	TRBD2	TRBJ2-3	CASSPRFLVAGIGTDTQYF	TGTGCCAGCAGCCCCAGATTCTTGGTAGCGGGAATCGGCACAGATACGCAGTATTTT
TRBV7-9	-	-	TRBJ1-1	CASSLQGRGTEAFF	TGTGCCAGCAGCCTTCAGGGTAGGGGCACTGAAGCTTTCTTT
TRBV6-5	few	TRBD2	TRBJ2-7	CASSPSGRARYEQYF	TGTGCCAGCAGCCCAAGCGGGAGGGCCAGGTACGAGCAGTACTTC
TRBV28	-	-	TRBJ2-1	CASTLGSSYNEQFF	TGTGCCAGCACCCTCGGGAGCTCCTACAATGAGCAGTTCTTC
TRBV5-6	-	TRBD1	TRBJ2-3	CASSFGTGAATAAQYF	TGTGCCAGCAGCTTTGGGACAGGGGCAGCTACTGCCGCGCAGTATTTT
TRBV7-9	-	-	TRBJ2-5	CASSLAYETQYF	TGTGCCAGCAGCTTAGCGTATGAGACCCAGTACTTC
TRBV7-9	-	TRBD1	TRBJ1-2	CASSLGQGDGYTF	TGTGCCAGCAGCTTAGGACAGGGGGATGGCTACACCTTC
TRBV5-4	-	TRBD2	TRBJ2-7	CASSPGGSRSPYEQYF	TGTGCCAGCAGCCCGGGGGGGTCCCGCTCCCCCTACGAGCAGTACTTC
TRBV30	-	-	TRBJ1-1	CAWRLGRDTRAFF	TGTGCCTGGAGGCTTGGCCGGGACACCCGAGCTTTCTTT
TRBV7-9	-	TRBD2	TRBJ2-1	CSSSLFPSGTSFNEQFF	TGTTCCAGCAGCTTATTCCCATCGGGGACTAGCTTCAATGAGCAGTTCTTC
TRBV9	-	TRBD2	TRBJ2-7	CASSVVSGGLSEQYF	TGTGCCAGCAGCGTAGTTAGCGGGGGGTTGTCCGAGCAGTACTTC
TRBV7-9	-	TRBD2	TRBJ2-1	CASSLVAGASDEQFF	TGTGCCAGCAGCCTGGTAGCGGGAGCCTCGGATGAGCAGTTCTTC
TRBV25-1	-	-	TRBJ1-3	CASSDSMSGNTIYF	TGTGCCAGCAGTGATAGCATGTCTGGAAACACCATATATTTT
TRBV4-1	few	-	TRBJ2-7	CASSQDKERTASSYEQYF	TGCGCCAGCAGCCAAGATAAGGAGAGGACAGCGAGCTCCTACGAGCAGTACTTC
TRBV19	-	-	TRBJ2-1	CASNTRGRDNEQFF	TGTGCCAGTAATACGCGGGGTAGGGACAATGAGCAGTTCTTC
TRBV7-9	once	-	TRBJ1-2	CASSHLLSGNYGYTF	TGTGCCAGCAGCCACCTTTTGTCAGGAAACTATGGCTACACCTTC
TRBV7-3	-	-	TRBJ2-1	CASSARGTLSSYNEQFF	TGTGCCAGCAGCGCCCGCGGTACGTTAAGCTCCTACAATGAGCAGTTCTTC
TRBV15	-	-	TRBJ2-3	CATSRDRADTQYF	TGTGCCACCAGCAGAGATCGGGCAGATACGCAGTATTTT
TRBV9	few	TRBD2	TRBJ2-7	CASSVGISSGIYEQYF	TGTGCCAGCAGCGTAGGAATCTCTAGCGGGATATACGAGCAGTACTTC
TRBV7-9	-	-	TRBJ2-5	CASSLEAPEQYF	TGTGCCAGCAGCTTAGAAGCGCCTGAGCAGTACTTC
TRBV10-3	-	TRBD1	TRBJ1-1	CAISAGQANTEAFF	TGTGCCATCAGTGCGGGACAGGCGAACACTGAAGCTTTCTTT
TRBV6-5	once	TRBD1	TRBJ2-7	CASSYSLGQFYYEQYF	TGTGCCAGCAGTTACTCTTTGGGACAGTTTTACTACGAGCAGTACTTC
TRBV15	once	TRBD1	TRBJ1-6	CATSRATGAYSPLHF	TGTGCCACCAGCAGAGCTACAGGGGCTTATTCACCCCTCCACTTT
TRBV25-1	few	TRBD1	TRBJ1-5	CASRGTGSNQPQHF	TGTGCCAGCAGAGGGACAGGTAGTAATCAGCCCCAGCATTTT
TRBV27	-	TRBD2	TRBJ2-7	CASSTLAGASYEQYF	TGTGCCAGCAGTACCCTAGCGGGGGCTTCCTACGAGCAGTACTTC
TRBV12-5	-	TRBD2	TRBJ2-1	CASGLPPAAGAREQFF	TGTGCTAGTGGTTTGCCCCCCGCCGCGGGAGCCCGTGAGCAGTTCTTC
TRBV27	-	-	TRBJ2-1	CASHSVVNEQFF	TGTGCCAGTCATAGCGTTGTGAATGAGCAGTTCTTC
TRBV11-3	once	TRBD2	TRBJ2-5	CASSLSGGLRETQYF	TGTGCCAGCAGCTTAAGCGGGGGATTACGGGAGACCCAGTACTTC
TRBV5-6	-	-	TRBJ2-1	CASSYKQTNYNEQFF	TGTGCCAGCAGCTATAAACAGACAAACTACAATGAGCAGTTCTTC
TRBV29-1	once	-	TRBJ2-7	CSEKGCYYEQYF	TGCAGCGAGAAGGGGTGTTACTACGAGCAGTACTTC
TRBV6-6	once	-	TRBJ1-1	CASSYSGPGYTEAFF	TGTGCCAGCAGTTACTCGGGGCCAGGGTACACTGAAGCTTTCTTT
TRBV5-4	-	TRBD1	TRBJ1-2	CASSLLGQGDGYTF	TGTGCCAGCAGCTTATTAGGACAGGGAGATGGCTACACCTTC
TRBV11-2	-	-	TRBJ2-7	CASSLSGATSYEQYF	TGTGCCAGCAGCTTATCAGGGGCCACCTCCTACGAGCAGTACTTC
TRBV11-2	-	-	TRBJ2-1	CASTSAFSYNEQFF	TGTGCCAGCACTTCAGCGTTCTCCTACAATGAGCAGTTCTTC
TRBV28	-	-	TRBJ1-2	CASSFHRVDGYTF	TGTGCCAGCAGTTTCCACAGGGTCGATGGCTACACCTTC
TRBV5-6	few	-	TRBJ1-3	CASQGAGNTIYF	TGTGCCAGCCAGGGTGCTGGAAACACCATATATTTT
TRBV5-1	-	-	TRBJ2-3	CASSPVTDTQYF	TGCGCCAGCAGCCCAGTCACAGATACGCAGTATTTT
TRBV10-3	-	-	TRBJ1-5	CAISESSREGSNQPQHF	TGTGCCATCAGTGAGTCCTCTAGGGAGGGGTCGAATCAGCCCCAGCATTTT
TRBV9	-	-	TRBJ1-2	CASSVEASPHNYGYTF	TGTGCCAGCAGCGTGGAGGCCTCACCGCATAACTATGGCTACACCTTC
TRBV7-6	-	TRBD2	TRBJ2-7	CASSFATSGNEQYF	TGTGCCAGCAGCTTCGCGACTAGCGGCAACGAGCAGTACTTC
TRBV19	-	-	TRBJ1-1	CASSIDPHRLRSAFF	TGTGCCAGTAGTATAGATCCCCACCGACTTCGTTCAGCTTTCTTT
TRBV5-1	-	-	TRBJ1-2	CASSQNTGINGYTF	TGCGCCAGCAGCCAAAATACAGGGATTAATGGCTACACCTTC
TRBV6-1	-	-	TRBJ1-2	CATGKTGFSGYTF	TGTGCCACCGGGAAAACAGGGTTCTCTGGCTACACCTTC
TRBV18	once	TRBD1	TRBJ1-4	CASSPDREKLFF	TGTGCCAGCTCCCCGGACAGGGAGAAACTGTTTTTT
TRBV21-1	-	-	TRBJ2-5	CASSNGTSSQETQYF	TGTGCCAGCAGCAATGGGACTAGCTCCCAAGAGACCCAGTACTTC
TRBV6-1	-	TRBD1	TRBJ1-2	CASSQGQAPNYGYTF	TGTGCCAGCAGCCAGGGACAGGCCCCTAACTATGGCTACACCTTC
TRBV19	-	TRBD1	TRBJ2-5	CASSQDRAETQYF	TGTGCCAGTTCCCAGGACAGGGCGGAGACCCAGTACTTC